This T cell receptor beta chain is from a study of blood T cells in healthy people across ages (dated by TCRdb to 2015 to 2017). Background on the whole study: In model experiments, roughly one uniquely barcoded TCR beta cDNA molecule per two T cells was captured by template switching. Age-related changes in TCR beta repertoire diversity were measured in the study by deep sequencing normalized with unique cDNA molecular identifiers. To avoid experimental bias, donors of different ages were spread randomly across the sequencing lanes. The study analyzed two additional independent replicas of 1 million unique cDNA reads from the same blood draw for two donors, one aged 18 to 30 and one aged 80 or older. The donors were divided into four age groups: young (average around 16 years), middle-aged (about 39), aged (roughly 66) and long-lived (roughly 86). The study at large found these results: Donor CMV infection status was unknown, potentially confounding age-related changes in expanded clonotypes. Compared with the aged group, the long-lived group had more naive CD4+ T cells, fewer expanded clones and increased TCR diversity, suggesting age selection. Estimates of total diversity based on one million sequenced T cells were regarded as lower bounds and as underestimates. Observed TCR beta diversity per million T cells fell roughly linearly with age, and a significant reduction was already apparent by age about 36. Observed TCR beta diversity correlated strongly with the percentage of naive T cells measured by flow cytometry. Conclusive comparison of naive and antigen-experienced compartments was prevented by the profiling of bulk unsorted PBMCs.

Library construction relied on 5' RACE. Sequencing was carried out with an Illumina HiSeq 2500. A second PCR of about 7 to 12 cycles was performed with a sample-barcoded 5' primer and a J-beta primer mix. A unique molecular identifier was introduced onto each TCR beta cDNA molecule by a template-switch 5' adaptor carrying 12 random nucleotides. Each sample yielded at least 2.5 million CDR3-containing paired-end reads. First-strand cDNA was synthesized from all RNA with the Mint cDNA synthesis kit, primed by a TRBC-specific oligonucleotide. Following uracil-DNA glycosylase treatment, all cDNA underwent a first 18-cycle PCR with the universal primers M1SS and BC2_uni_R. From the authors' description of their analysis: Each sample was normalized by randomly selecting 1 million high-quality reads, each carrying a distinct molecular identifier. Instead of being binned into consensus sequences, reads that shared molecular identifiers were thrown out. MiTCR, run with a Q25 quality threshold and the strictest error-elimination algorithm, handled CDR3 identification, clonotype clustering and error correction. Lower-bound total TCR beta diversity was estimated with a nonparametric unseen species model using Euler transformation. The public sequencing data were trimmed at Q25 with fastp and processed into clonotypes with MiXCR by TCRdb, which kept only in-frame beta chains. Every entry covers one CDR3 protein and lists the most common genes and DNA from its rows. The V and J calls and clone size come from TCRdb's table, not from the authors' own analysis. The table for this sample lists some 1,500,000 distinct CDR3 sequences; 35% to 45% of them were counted only once. The ten most abundant clones make up approximately 4.1% of the sample.

Of note for this clonotype: The target of this receptor is not known. One end of the junction does not line up with germline, which may come from a read error.

The donors were 40 or so Caucasian individuals from Russia, aged roughly 6 to 100 years, who were systemically healthy. Ten milliliters of peripheral blood were drawn from each donor into EDTA-treated Vacutainer tubes. Ficoll-Paque density-gradient centrifugation was used to isolate PBMCs, with at least 6.5 million per sample. Total RNA, at least 5 micrograms per sample, was extracted from PBMCs with Trizol reagent. For every donor, an aliquot of PBMCs went through flow cytometry to measure the percentages of naive CD45RAhigh/CD27high T cells. For CDR1 and CDR2, the germline V gene (reference sequence) lists MNHEY and SMNVEV. The CDR3, from cysteine to phenylalanine, totals 12 residues. The read is trimmed to its CDR3 DNA, 36 bases read in frame from base 1.

In this chain, TRBV27 is recombined with TRBJ1-1, with the D gene call left open. Sequencing was performed on blood. This receptor was taken from a woman aged 18-30 years in good health. The CDR3 is CAISDQNTEAFF. The bases are TGTGCCATCAGTGACCAGAACACTGAAGCTTTCTTT.